This TCR beta chain was identified during a study of blood T cell repertoires in COVID-19. Study information: Specimens from acute and convalescent COVID-19 originated in the United States, Italy and Spain. From T cells, B-cell-depleted T cells, or PBMCs came the material, which was cDNA or gDNA.

Original processing methods: Estimates of nucleated cell counts were drawn from the amplification of reference gene primers. Clones were read by immunoSEQ multiplex PCR, and TCRdb kept only the in-frame ones, dropping some. The DNA was the basis for D and trimming; V, J and clone size are from that table. The sample lists 250,000 or so clones, around four fifths seen once, with 4.7% in the top ten. The CDR3 runs 14 residues. CDR1 KGHSH and CDR2 LQKENI come from the germline V gene. Trimming left V 3 bases short and J 4 bases short, with 10 bases between. This chain joins TRBV18 and TRBJ1-5, with D possibly matching TRBD1 (6 bases). Input material: peripheral blood. The TCR was taken from a woman aged 70-85 years with acute or convalescent COVID-19. The CDR3 bases are TGTGCCAGCTCACCCCAACAGGGTAATCAGCCCCAGCATTTT. Translated, it gives CASSPQQGNQPQHF.